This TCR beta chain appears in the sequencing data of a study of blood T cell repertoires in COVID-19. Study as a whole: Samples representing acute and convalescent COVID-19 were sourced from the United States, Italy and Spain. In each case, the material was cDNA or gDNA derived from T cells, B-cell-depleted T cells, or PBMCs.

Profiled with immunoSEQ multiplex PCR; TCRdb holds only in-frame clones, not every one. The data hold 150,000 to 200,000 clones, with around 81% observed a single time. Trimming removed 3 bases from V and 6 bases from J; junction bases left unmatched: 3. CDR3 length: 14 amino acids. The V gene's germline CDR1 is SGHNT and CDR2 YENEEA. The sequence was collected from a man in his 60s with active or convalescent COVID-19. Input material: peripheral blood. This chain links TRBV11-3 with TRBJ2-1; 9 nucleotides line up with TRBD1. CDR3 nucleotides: TGTGCCAGCAGCTTCGGACAGGGGACCAATGAGCAGTTCTTC. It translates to CASSFGQGTNEQFF.